This TCR beta chain was obtained from a study of control samples from healthy donors and cancer patients. Sequencing was performed with immunoSEQ multiplex PCR; in TCRdb, only in-frame clones are kept and a portion is missing. The data show about 69,000 clones, 84% seen once. Germline V gene data show CDR1 as SNHLY and CDR2 as FYNNEI. This CDR3 comprises 16 residues. V was cut by 1 base and J by 2 bases, with 12 bases left in between. This rearrangement joins TRBV2 to TRBJ1-5; maybe TRBD1 (6 bases). Input material: PBMCs. The receptor's source is a woman aged 50 to 65 with lung cancer. DNA for the CDR3: TGTGCCAGCAGTGAAGTAGGCAGGACAGGCAATCAGCCCCAGCATTTT. This gives the protein CASSEVGRTGNQPQHF.